A single sample gave rise to the 26 T cell receptor beta chains below, sequenced in a study of blood T cell repertoires in COVID-19. Some clones are missing from TCRdb's copy, which holds only in-frame ones; the method was immunoSEQ multiplex PCR. The table has about 270,000 clones, under 90% seen once. The sequencing input was peripheral blood. These receptors came from a middle-aged man with acute or convalescent COVID-19.

The genes are TRBV11-1 and TRBJ2-5, with a weak D call TRBD1 (5 bases). The CDR3 is made up of 15 amino acids. Deletions cut 5 bases from V and 7 bases from J, with 20 bases between. From germline, CDR1 is SGHAT and CDR2 FQDESV (reference sequence). The CDR3 sequence: CASSIQPRAQGTQYF. The CDR3 coding sequence is TGTGCCAGCAGCATACAGCCCAGGGCCCAGGGGACCCAGTACTTC.

This chain links TRBV10-1 with TRBJ2-7; 9 bases map to TRBD1. The CDR3 runs 15 residues. The germline V gene encodes CDR1 WNHNN and CDR2 SYGVQD (reference sequence). The V and J ends lost 6 bases and 5 bases, in that order; junction bases with no gene match: 11. In DNA form, the CDR3 reads TGCGCCAGCAGCCTGGGACAGGGTCGGATAGACGAGCAGTACTTC. Residues: CASSLGQGRIDEQYF.

The chain employs TRBV6-5 and TRBJ1-2, with 9 bases identical to TRBD1. The germline gives CDR1 MNHEY, CDR2 SVGAGI. The CDR3 covers 15 residues. The J segment lost 2 bases and the V segment lost 4 bases, leaving 5 bases of the junction unmatched. The CDR3 region has the DNA TGTGCCAGCAGTTCCTCCGGGACAGGGAACTATGGCTACACCTTC. Translated, it gives CASSSSGTGNYGYTF.

This clone was observed a few times. The chain joins TRBV5-6 to TRBJ1-2; 8 bases match TRBD1. The CDR3 extends over 15 amino acids. V trimming: 5 bases; J trimming: 4 bases; junction bases outside the gene matches: 10. CDR1 is SGHDT, CDR2 YYEEEE, per germline. CDR3 coding DNA: TGTGCCAGCAGAACGGACAGGGAAAATAGCTATGGCTACACCTTC. This gives the protein CASRTDRENSYGYTF. The full variable domain, rest sourced from reference TRBV5-6 and TRBJ1-2, is DAGVTQSPTHLIKTRGQQVTLRCSPKSGHDTVSWYQQALGQGPQFIFQYYEEEERQRGNFPDRFSGHQFPNYSSELNVNALLLGDSALYLCASRTDRENSYGYTFGSGTRLTVV.

The CDR3 spells CASSSMRRQHTGELFF. Here the CDR3 DNA reads TGTGCCAGCAGTTCGATGAGGAGACAGCACACCGGGGAGCTGTTTTTT. V gene TRBV6-5 combines with J gene TRBJ2-2; TRBD1 is a possible D gene (5 bases). Per the germline V gene, CDR1 is MNHEY and CDR2 is SVGAGI. This CDR3 has 16 amino acids. V gave up 4 bases and J gave up 3 bases, with 15 bases separating them.

The gene calls are TRBV6-5 and TRBJ1-3; no firm D call. Germline V lookup: CDR1 MNHEY, CDR2 SVGAGI. Trimming removed 0 bases from V and 0 bases from J, with 6 bases in between. The CDR3 extends over 15 amino acids. CDR3 nucleotides: TGTGCCAGCAGTTACTCCTCTGTCTCTGGAAACACCATATATTTT. This translates into CASSYSSVSGNTIYF.

CDR3 nucleotide sequence: TGTGCCAGCAGCTTAGGAGGGGGGGGCACCAATGAGCAGTTCTTC. Translation: CASSLGGGGTNEQFF. The V call is TRBV11-2, the J call TRBJ2-1; D possibly corresponds to TRBD2 (7 bases). Germline loops: CDR1 SGHAT, CDR2 FQNNGV. The CDR3 extends over 15 amino acids. With 1 base removed from V and 6 bases from J, the gap between germline ends came to 13 bases.

The rearrangement joins TRBV12-3 or TRBV12-4 to TRBJ2-3, with D tentatively TRBD1 (6 bases). This CDR3 is 11 amino acids long. Deletions cut 1 base from V and 11 bases from J, with 7 bases between. Here the CDR3 DNA reads TGTGCCAGCAGTTTAGAAGGGGGGCAGTATTTT. Translated, it gives CASSLEGGQYF.

The V gene is TRBV7-3, the J gene TRBJ2-2; TRBD2 aligns across 9 bases. CDR1 and CDR2 from the germline V gene are SGHTA and FQGTGA. The trim removed 5 bases at V and 1 base at J, leaving 5 bases unmatched. The CDR3 contains 16 residues. The CDR3 loop is CASSRGTSLNTGELFF. CDR3 DNA sequence: TGTGCCAGCAGCCGGGGGACTAGCTTGAACACCGGGGAGCTGTTTTTT.

The chain recombines TRBV4-1 with TRBJ2-7; the D gene is possibly TRBD1 (5 bases). The germline V and J ends were trimmed by 0 bases and 0 bases, with 15 bases remaining between them. This CDR3 spans 17 amino acids. The V gene's germline CDR1 is MGHRA and CDR2 YSYEKL. This chain's CDR3 is CASSQDLKGRGSYEQYF. DNA for the CDR3: TGCGCCAGCAGCCAAGATCTAAAGGGAAGGGGCTCCTACGAGCAGTACTTC.

The rearrangement joins TRBV11-2 to TRBJ1-2, with D possibly TRBD1 on 5 matching bases. Trimming stripped 5 bases from V and 4 bases from J, with 11 bases between. Per the germline V gene, CDR1 is SGHAT and CDR2 is FQNNGV. This CDR3 is 13 amino acids long. The CDR3 DNA reads as TGTGCCAGCAGCCCCGACAGCTTCTATGGCTACACCTTC. It yields the protein CASSPDSFYGYTF.

The chain is built from TRBV24-1 and TRBJ1-1; D is perhaps TRBD1 (5 bases). Looked up from germline, CDR1 is KGHDR and CDR2 is SFDVKD. The CDR3 is 11 amino acids. The V end was cut by 3 bases, the J end by 11 bases, with 9 bases between. This CDR3 is CATSDGTRAFF. CDR3 DNA sequence: TGTGCCACCAGTGATGGGACTCGGGCTTTCTTT.

This sequence joins TRBV30 and TRBJ2-3; 8 nucleotides agree with TRBD1. Germline CDR1 and CDR2: GTSNPN and SVGIG (reference sequence). J gave up 6 bases and V 4 bases, and 9 bases lay outside the gene matches. The CDR3 contains 14 residues. CDR3 in DNA: TGTGCCTGGAACAAGGACAGGGTTTTGGATACGCAGTATTTT. Its protein product is CAWNKDRVLDTQYF.

The chain combines TRBV28 with TRBJ2-6, with a possible D match to TRBD1 (6 bases). Per germline, CDR1 MDHEN and CDR2 SYDVKM. V was shortened by 2 bases and J by 2 bases, with 19 bases between the two germline ends. This CDR3 is 19 amino acids long. The CDR3 bases are TGTGCCAGCAGTTTAACAGGGATGATTTCACGGGCTGGGGCCAACGTCCTGACTTTC. Translated: CASSLTGMISRAGANVLTF.

The chain employs TRBV13 and TRBJ1-2, with no clear D. This CDR3 is built from 17 residues. CDR1 and CDR2 (germline): PRHDT, FYEKMQ (reference sequence). V was pared by 2 bases and J by 6 bases, with 22 bases between. DNA for the CDR3: TGTGCCAGCAGCTTATCGTATGCGGAAGATTTTATCAATGGCTACACCTTC. Translated, it gives CASSLSYAEDFINGYTF.

This clone occurred once. The V gene is TRBV7-6, the J gene TRBJ1-6; 7 nucleotides agree with TRBD1. The CDR3 length is 17 residues. The V segment lost 5 bases and the J segment 6 bases; nucleotides outside the gene matches: 13. Germline values: CDR1 SGHVS, CDR2 FNYEAQ. The CDR3 protein is CASSPRGVRVSNSPLHF. Written as DNA, the CDR3 is TGTGCCAGCAGCCCCAGGGGGGTCAGGGTCTCTAATTCACCCCTCCACTTT.

This clone appeared a single time. The chain has TRBV7-8 and TRBJ1-3; TRBD1 might be the D (5 bases). Trimming left V 3 bases short and J 4 bases short, with 10 bases between. Looked up from germline, CDR1 is SGHVS and CDR2 is FQNEAQ. The CDR3 has 14 residues. This CDR3 is CASSFSGSGNTIYF. As DNA, the CDR3 is TGTGCCAGCAGCTTTTCAGGGTCGGGAAACACCATATATTTT.

This clone occurred a few times. The J gene is TRBJ2-7, the V gene TRBV10-2; 8 nucleotides match TRBD1. CDR1 WSHSY and CDR2 SAAADI come from the germline V gene. The CDR3 is 13 amino acids. V lost 9 bases and J lost 2; bases outside the gene matches: 6. The CDR3: CASRQGPPYEQYF. CDR3 coding DNA: TGCGCCAGTAGACAGGGGCCCCCCTACGAGCAGTACTTC.

In nucleotides, the CDR3 is TGCGCCAGCAGCTTGTCAGGGATTACCGAGCAGTACTTC. Translating it yields CASSLSGITEQYF. The rearrangement links TRBV5-1 to TRBJ2-7; a possible D gene is TRBD1 (5 bases). The CDR3 covers 13 residues. V was shortened by 1 base and J by 6 bases, with 11 bases between the two germline ends. CDR1 and CDR2 (germline): SGHRS, YFSETQ.

This clone was detected a few times. V gene TRBV2 combines with J gene TRBJ1-1, with D perhaps matching TRBD1 (5 bases). CDR3 length: 16 amino acids. The V gene lost 2 bases and the J gene lost 5 bases, with 18 bases spanning the gap. Per germline, CDR1 SNHLY and CDR2 FYNNEI. The CDR3 is CASSEIRGAYLTEAFF. The CDR3 bases are TGTGCCAGCAGTGAAATAAGGGGCGCCTATTTAACTGAAGCTTTCTTT.

The rearrangement uses TRBV14 and TRBJ1-1; TRBD1 is a possible D gene (6 bases). From germline, CDR1 is SGHDN and CDR2 FVKESK. This CDR3 region has 16 residues. V lost 3 bases and J 10 bases, leaving 24 bases between the germline ends. Here the CDR3 DNA reads TGTGCCAGCAGCCAGAGGGAGATAGACAGGATGTTAGGAGCTTTCTTT. Its protein product is CASSQREIDRMLGAFF.

The V call is TRBV19, the J call TRBJ2-7; D perhaps matches TRBD1 (5 bases). The CDR3 loop spans 15 amino acids. Trimming cost V 1 base and J 3 bases, with 13 bases left between them. The germline V gene has CDR1 LNHDA and CDR2 SQIVND (reference sequence). The CDR3 region has the DNA TGTGCCAGTAGTATAGGGGGCCGTCGGCTCTACGAGCAGTACTTC. Its translation: CASSIGGRRLYEQYF.

V and J are TRBV21-1 and TRBJ2-7; no DNA check was done on the table's D call, TRBD1. TRBV21-1 is assigned pseudogene status. This CDR3 region has 12 residues. CDR3 in DNA: TGTGCAGTATTAGGGGGCCCAGACGAGCAGTACTTC. Its protein is CAVLGGPDEQYF.

The DNA for the CDR3 is TGTGCCAGCAGCCCCCCCGGGACAGGGGGCCTCAATGAGCAGTTCTTC. Residues: CASSPPGTGGLNEQFF. The chain employs TRBV7-9 and TRBJ2-1; TRBD1 matches at 12 bases. Germline V gene data show CDR1 as SEHNR and CDR2 as FQNEAQ (reference sequence). The CDR3 loop spans 16 amino acids. J gave up 6 bases and V 5 bases, and 8 bases lay outside the gene matches.

V is TRBV2 and J is TRBJ1-5; TRBD1 is a possible D gene (6 bases). The germline CDR1 and CDR2 sequences are SNHLY and FYNNEI. V lost 0 bases to trimming and J lost 13 bases, with 7 bases between them. The length of the CDR3 is 11 residues. The CDR3, as DNA: TGTGCCAGCAGTGAAGCGGGACAACAGCATTTT. Residues: CASSEAGQQHF.

The J gene is TRBJ2-7, the V gene TRBV18; 13 positions agree with TRBD2. The CDR3 runs to 16 residues. Germline V gene lookup returns CDR1 KGHSH and CDR2 LQKENI. Trimming took 6 bases from V and 0 from J; bases not matched to a gene: 5. The CDR3 bases are TGTGCCAGCTCCCCGGGACTAGCGGGGATCTCCTACGAGCAGTACTTC. Protein product: CASSPGLAGISYEQYF.